A selection of T cell receptor beta chains follows, all from one sample in a study of radiotherapy plus CTLA-4 blockade in lung cancer. Profiling relied on immunoSEQ multiplex PCR, and the TCRdb table lists in-frame clones only, not all of them. The sample shows around 86,000 clones, around 83% of them seen only once. This specimen was peripheral blood, taken from a patient treated with radiotherapy plus ipilimumab. The receptor source for this set is a human donor with non-small cell lung cancer who had stable disease on radiotherapy plus ipilimumab. Both conserved end residues are trimmed from each CDR3. Fields, in order: clone size, V gene, CDR3 protein. A clone size is listed for some rows: how often the clone was seen (once, few, many), or a class if it is expanded.

>.|TRBV9
ASSAGGGSSGNTIY
>.|TRBV5-3
ARSLVVADLAKNIQY
>once|TRBV5-1
ASSTPTRMGSSYEQY
>.|TRBV9
ASSAATTGMAGGYT
>once|TRBV6-5
ASSRPNYGYT
>.|TRBV7-8
ASSVGLSFDIY
>.|TRBV5-1
ASSLVGRGTEAF
>.|TRBV6-5
ASLSTAARTEAF
>.|TRBV5-1
ASSSTGTSPYEQY
>.|TRBV4-2
ASSQGRTGELF
>.|TRBV5-4
ASSAGPLQETQY
>.|TRBV7-2
ASTAGGPRREQY
>.|TRBV7-3
ASSPILAGELF
>.|TRBV6-1
ASSAERGPNEQF
>.|TRBV10-1
ASSEGDSLGAGELF
>.|TRBV7-9
ASSLEGGSEKLF
>.|TRBV6-4
ASSVIAGSTDTQY
>.|TRBV11-2
ASSLEPDSYEQY
>.|TRBV7-3
ASSTQGSLLNTEAF